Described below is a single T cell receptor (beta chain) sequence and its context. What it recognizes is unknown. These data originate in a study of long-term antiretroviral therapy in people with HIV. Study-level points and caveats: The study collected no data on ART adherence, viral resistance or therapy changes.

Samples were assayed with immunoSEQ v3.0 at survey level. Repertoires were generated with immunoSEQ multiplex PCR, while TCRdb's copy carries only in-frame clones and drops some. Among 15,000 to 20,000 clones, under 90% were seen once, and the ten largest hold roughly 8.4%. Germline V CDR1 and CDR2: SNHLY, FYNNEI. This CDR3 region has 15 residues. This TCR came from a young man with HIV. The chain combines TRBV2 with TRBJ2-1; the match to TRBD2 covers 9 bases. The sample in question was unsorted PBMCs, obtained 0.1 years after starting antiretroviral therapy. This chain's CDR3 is CALGAGGSSYNEQFF. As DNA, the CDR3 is TGTGCTCTTGGAGCGGGGGGTAGCTCCTACAATGAGCAGTTCTTC. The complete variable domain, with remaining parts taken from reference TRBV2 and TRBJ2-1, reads EPEVTQTPSHQVTQMGQEVILRCVPISNHLYFYWYRQILGQKVEFLVSFYNNEISEKSEIFDDQFSVERPDGSNFTLKIRSTKLEDSAMYFCALGAGGSSYNEQFFGPGTRLTVL.